This T cell receptor beta chain comes out of a study of T-cell reconstitution after alpha-beta-depleted transplantation in children. Study-wide findings and caveats: By about two months after transplant, alpha-beta T cells reportedly arose from several hundred graft clones that had expanded.

The authors prepared the TCRbeta library with unique molecular identifiers. TCRdb reprocessed the PCR reads via MiXCR and lists one record per CDR3 protein. The sample records approximately 490,000 distinct CDR3 sequences, over 9.5% being singletons. The CDR3 sequence is 14 residues long. V lost 1 base to trimming and J lost 7 bases, with 11 bases between them. Looked up from germline, CDR1 is SGHAT and CDR2 is FQNNGV. Concerning this clonotype itself: The antigen remains unidentified.

This receptor was identified in a child under 10 years old with inherited bone marrow failure, due to receive a stem cell transplant. The sample here was PBMCs, taken before TCRalphabeta/CD19-depleted stem cell transplant. This sequence joins TRBV11-2 and TRBJ1-5, with D perhaps matching TRBD1 (6 bases). DNA of the CDR3: TGTGCCAGCAGCTTAGCCCGGGGGGGCCAGCCCCAGCATTTT. Protein product: CASSLARGGQPQHF.